The clone carrying this T cell receptor (beta chain) was counted only a few times. Its antigen remains unidentified. A 5'RACE reaction primed in the constant segment made cDNA libraries of TCR alpha and TCR beta, and these carried sample barcodes and UMIs. TCRdb re-called the 5' RACE reads with MiXCR, one entry per CDR3 protein. This table holds fewer than 150,000 distinct CDR3 sequences, about a fifth found once. The data originate from a study of T-cell memory formation after mild COVID-19. Regarding the study as a whole: Researchers report contracting CD4+ clones mostly in CM and EM, with CD8+ clones in EMRA.

This CDR3 is 14 amino acids long. J gave up 0 bases and V 7 bases, and 6 bases lay outside the gene matches. In germline, CDR1 is DFQATT, CDR2 SNEGSKA (reference sequence). The source material was PBMCs or a T cell subset sorted from them (not recorded which). The clonotype originates from a man aged 18-30 years who had mild COVID-19 (a few samples of this study predate the infection). Cell type and time point are not known. This chain connects TRBV20-1 to TRBJ2-1; 7 bases map to TRBD2. The CDR3 DNA is TGCAGTGGGAGTGGCGGGAGCTCCTACAATGAGCAGTTCTTC. Its translation is CSGSGGSSYNEQFF.